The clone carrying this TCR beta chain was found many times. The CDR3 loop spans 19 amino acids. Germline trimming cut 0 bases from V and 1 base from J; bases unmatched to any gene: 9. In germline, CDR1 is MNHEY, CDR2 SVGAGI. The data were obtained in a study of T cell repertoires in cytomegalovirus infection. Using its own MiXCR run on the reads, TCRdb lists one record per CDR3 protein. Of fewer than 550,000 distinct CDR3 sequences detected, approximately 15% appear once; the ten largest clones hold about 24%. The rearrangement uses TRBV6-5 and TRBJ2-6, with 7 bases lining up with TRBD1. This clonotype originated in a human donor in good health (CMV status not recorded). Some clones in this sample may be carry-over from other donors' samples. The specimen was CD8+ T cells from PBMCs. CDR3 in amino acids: CASSYSSQGVKSGANVLTF. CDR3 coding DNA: TGTGCCAGCAGTTACTCCTCCCAGGGGGTTAAGTCTGGGGCCAACGTCCTGACTTTC.